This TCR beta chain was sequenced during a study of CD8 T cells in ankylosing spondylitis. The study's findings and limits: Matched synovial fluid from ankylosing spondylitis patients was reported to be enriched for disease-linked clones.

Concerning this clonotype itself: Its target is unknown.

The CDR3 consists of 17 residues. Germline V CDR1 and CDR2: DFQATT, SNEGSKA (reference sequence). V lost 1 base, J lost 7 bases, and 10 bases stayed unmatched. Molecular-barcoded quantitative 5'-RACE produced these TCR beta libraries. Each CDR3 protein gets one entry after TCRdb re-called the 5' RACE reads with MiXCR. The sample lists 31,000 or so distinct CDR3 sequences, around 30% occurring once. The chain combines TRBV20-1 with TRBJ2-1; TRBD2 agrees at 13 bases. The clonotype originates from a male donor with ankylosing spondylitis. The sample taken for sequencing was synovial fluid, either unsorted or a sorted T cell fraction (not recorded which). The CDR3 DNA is TGCAGTGCTAGAGGTGACAGAGGGACTAGCGGGATAAATGAGCAGTTCTTC. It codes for CSARGDRGTSGINEQFF.